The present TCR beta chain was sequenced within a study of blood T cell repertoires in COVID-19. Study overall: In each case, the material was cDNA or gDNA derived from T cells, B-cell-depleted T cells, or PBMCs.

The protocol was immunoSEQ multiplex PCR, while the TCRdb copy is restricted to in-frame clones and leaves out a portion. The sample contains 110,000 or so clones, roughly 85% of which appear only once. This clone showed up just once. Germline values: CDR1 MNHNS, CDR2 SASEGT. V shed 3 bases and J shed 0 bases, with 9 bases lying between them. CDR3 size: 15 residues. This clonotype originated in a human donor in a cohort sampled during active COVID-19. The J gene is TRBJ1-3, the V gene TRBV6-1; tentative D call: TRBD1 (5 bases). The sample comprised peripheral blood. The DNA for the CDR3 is TGTGCCAGCAGTGAGACAGCAAACTCTGGAAACACCATATATTTT. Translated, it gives CASSETANSGNTIYF.